The clone carrying this T cell receptor beta chain was seen at least ten times. The target antigen is unknown. The data originate from a study of blood T cells in healthy people across ages. Germline CDR1 and CDR2: MNHEY and SVGAGI. Trimming removed 0 bases from V and 7 bases from J, with 10 bases in between. CDR3 size: 15 residues. A sample-barcoded 5' primer and a J-beta primer mix were used in a second PCR of about 7 to 12 cycles. Tags on each cDNA molecule came from a template-switch adaptor with 12 random nucleotides. One entry per CDR3 protein results from TCRdb running MiXCR on the 5' RACE reads. The table includes fewer than 800,000 distinct CDR3 sequences, approximately 29% detected once. The study's findings and limits: Unsorted PBMCs blocked a conclusive comparison of naive and antigen-experienced cells.

The source of this sequence is a woman of 80 years or more in good health. The rearrangement uses TRBV6-5 and TRBJ1-6; D is undetermined. Sequencing used blood. CDR3 sequence (DNA): TGTGCCAGCAGTTACTCGTCAGGCAGGAATTCACCCCTCCACTTT. This translates into CASSYSSGRNSPLHF.